This TCR beta chain was obtained from a study of beta chain features in type 1 diabetes. General study findings and limits: Amplification by PCR could prefer shorter templates, with the same effect in patients and controls. Among all four CD4+ subsets, Type 1 diabetes patients had TCRB CDR3s that were moderately but significantly shorter.

cDNA synthesis used the whole RNA isolate, giving expressed TCRB sequences. The data were produced by immunoSEQ multiplex PCR, yet TCRdb's version contains in-frame clones alone and is incomplete. Among about 320,000 clones listed, approximately 14% were seen once. This clone was observed a few times. The antigen is undetermined. V gave up 7 bases and J gave up 0 bases, with 9 bases separating them. CDR1 is MNHNS and CDR2 is SASEGT in the germline V gene. The CDR3 has 14 residues. The source is a man younger than 40 in good health. Specimen: central memory CD4+ T cells from blood. The chain has TRBV6-1 and TRBJ2-2; weak D call: TRBD1 (5 bases). The CDR3 DNA sequence: TGTGCCAGCATGTGGGGCTCGAACACCGGGGAGCTGTTTTTT. Encoded protein: CASMWGSNTGELFF.